This TCR beta chain was identified during a study of blood T cells in healthy people across ages. A second about 7 to 11 cycle PCR used barcoded and J-beta primers. TCRdb itself ran the 5' RACE reads through MiXCR, one entry per CDR3 protein. The sample shows 650,000 to 1,000,000 distinct CDR3 sequences, around 36% of them seen only once. Notes on this clonotype: Given a much more abundant clone one base away, this may be a read error.

Germline V gives CDR1 SQVTM, CDR2 ANQGSEA. There are 12 residues in the CDR3. J is TRBJ2-1 and V is TRBV29-1; D possibly uses TRBD1 or TRBD2 (7 bases each). The TCR comes from a man aged 18 to 30 in good health. Sequenced: blood. As DNA, the CDR3 is TGCAGCGTTAAAGAGGGGGCGGGAGAGCGGTTCTTC. Protein product: CSVKEGAGERFF.